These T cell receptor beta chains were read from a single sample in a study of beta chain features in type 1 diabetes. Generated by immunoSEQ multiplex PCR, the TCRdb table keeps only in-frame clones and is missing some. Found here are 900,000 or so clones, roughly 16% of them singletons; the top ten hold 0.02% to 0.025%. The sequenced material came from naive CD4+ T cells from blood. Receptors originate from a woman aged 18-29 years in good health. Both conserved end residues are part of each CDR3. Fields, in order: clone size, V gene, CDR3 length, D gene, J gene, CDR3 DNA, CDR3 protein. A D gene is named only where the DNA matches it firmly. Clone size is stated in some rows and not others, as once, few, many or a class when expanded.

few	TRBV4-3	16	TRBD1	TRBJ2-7	TGCGCCAGCAGCCATGACTGGACAGGGCCAACCTACGAGCAGTACTTC	CASSHDWTGPTYEQYF
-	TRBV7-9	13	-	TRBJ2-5	TGTGCCAGCAGCTTACAGGGGCAAGAGACCCAGTACTTC	CASSLQGQETQYF
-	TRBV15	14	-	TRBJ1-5	TGTGCCACCAGCAGAGCCACTGAGCGAGAGCCCCAGCATTTT	CATSRATEREPQHF
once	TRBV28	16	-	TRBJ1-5	TGTGCCAGCAGCCAAGCCTTCGGGGGGATAATTCAGCCCCAGCATTTT	CASSQAFGGIIQPQHF
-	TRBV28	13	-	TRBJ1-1	TGTGCCAGCAGTTTGTACCGGGACACTGAAGCTTTCTTT	CASSLYRDTEAFF
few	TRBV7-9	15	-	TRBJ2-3	TGTGCCAGCAGCTTTTGGCGGGGTAGCACAGATACGCAGTATTTT	CASSFWRGSTDTQYF
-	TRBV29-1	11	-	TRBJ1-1	TGCAGCGTCTGGACAGTCACTGAAGCTTTCTTT	CSVWTVTEAFF
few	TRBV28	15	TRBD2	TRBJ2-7	TGTGCCAGCAGTCTGGGACTAGCGGGGCCCTACGAGCAGTACTTC	CASSLGLAGPYEQYF
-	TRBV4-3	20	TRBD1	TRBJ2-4	TGCGCCAGCAGCCAAGATTTGGGACAGGCAATGGGACTAGCCAAAAACATTCAGTACTTC	CASSQDLGQAMGLAKNIQYF
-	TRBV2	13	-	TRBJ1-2	TGTGCCAGCAGTGTTAGACAGGATGATGGCTACACCTTC	CASSVRQDDGYTF